The 13 T cell receptor beta chains given below trace back to one sample, sequenced in a study of blood T cells in healthy people across ages. Combining a sample-barcoded 5' primer with a J-beta primer mix, a second PCR ran for roughly 6 to 11 cycles. TCRdb reanalysed the 5' RACE reads using MiXCR and keeps one entry per CDR3 protein. The profile shows hundreds of thousands of distinct CDR3 sequences, around 46% of them singletons. The specimen was blood. The receptors here all came from a woman aged 60 to 75 in good health.

The chain carries TRBV20-1 and TRBJ1-6; possible D gene TRBD1, 5 bases. V gave up 0 bases and J gave up 6 bases, with 15 bases separating them. Germline V gives CDR1 DFQATT, CDR2 SNEGSKA (reference sequence). The CDR3 runs to 16 residues. The CDR3 region is CSARDRAGLSNSPLHF. CDR3 coding DNA: TGCAGTGCTAGAGACAGGGCCGGCTTAAGTAATTCACCCCTCCACTTT.

The J gene is TRBJ1-1, the V gene TRBV5-1; 7 bases agree with TRBD1. Per germline, CDR1 SGHRS and CDR2 YFSETQ. This CDR3 has 13 residues. Trimming removed 8 bases from V and 3 bases from J; junction bases left unmatched: 7. CDR3 nucleotide sequence: TGCGCCAGTTCAGGACAGGACGACACTGAAGCTTTCTTT. It encodes CASSGQDDTEAFF.

The chain is built from TRBV6-1 and TRBJ1-4, with a tentative D call TRBD1 (6 bases). The length of the CDR3 is 13 residues. The V gene lost 8 bases and the J gene lost 7 bases, with 14 bases spanning the gap. Germline CDR1 reads MNHNS; CDR2 reads SASEGT. CDR3 sequence: CASQPPRGEKLFF. CDR3 sequence (DNA): TGTGCCAGCCAACCCCCCAGGGGTGAAAAACTGTTTTTT.

Concerning this clonotype: A much larger clone differs from this one at a single base, so this may be a read error. The chain recombines TRBV12-3 or TRBV12-4 with TRBJ2-3; 9 nucleotides align to TRBD2. The CDR3 runs 15 residues. V was pared by 7 bases and J by 4 bases, with 9 bases of the junction left unmatched. This chain's CDR3 is CASKAGTSNSDTQYF. The DNA for the CDR3 is TGTGCCAGCAAGGCCGGGACTAGCAACTCAGATACGCAGTATTTT.

J is TRBJ1-1 and V is TRBV27, with TRBD1 as a possible D gene (6 bases). There are 18 residues in the CDR3. In germline, CDR1 is MNHEY, CDR2 SMNVEV (reference sequence). Trimming removed 5 bases at V and 1 base at J, with 23 bases between. CDR3 coding DNA: TGTGCCAGCAGTGGAAGGGGGAAGGCATTCGGTGAGAACACTGAAGCTTTCTTT. It encodes CASSGRGKAFGENTEAFF.

This sequence joins TRBV7-2 and TRBJ2-5; unclear D gene. This CDR3 contains 14 residues. V dropped 0 bases and J dropped 6 bases, with 11 bases sitting between them. The V gene's germline CDR1 is SGHTA and CDR2 FQGNSA. In nucleotides, the CDR3 is TGTGCCAGCAGCTTAGCAGGAAAAGGAAAGACCCAGTACTTC. This translates into CASSLAGKGKTQYF. The variable domain in full, with the rest retrieved from reference TRBV7-2 and TRBJ2-5, is GAGVSQSPSNKVTEKGKDVELRCDPISGHTALYWYRQSLGQGLEFLIYFQGNSAPDKSGLPSDRFSAERTGGSVSTLTIQRTQQEDSAVYLCASSLAGKGKTQYFGPGTRLLVL.

The gene calls are TRBV3-1 and TRBJ2-7; unclear D gene. The germline CDR1 and CDR2 sequences are LGHDT and YNNKEL (reference sequence). Trimming pared 2 bases from V and 0 bases from J, leaving 14 bases between. The CDR3 is 16 residues long. The CDR3 loop is CASSQNIGSPSYEQYF. CDR3 bases: TGTGCCAGCAGCCAAAATATCGGGTCCCCCTCCTACGAGCAGTACTTC.

This clonotype was observed a few times. The V gene is TRBV27, the J gene TRBJ1-2; tentatively, D is TRBD1 (5 bases). V dropped 6 bases and J dropped 7 bases, with 18 bases sitting between them. The CDR3 is 14 residues long. Germline CDR1 MNHEY, CDR2 SMNVEV (reference sequence). The CDR3 loop is CASSPRVTDSGYTF. CDR3 nucleotide sequence: TGTGCCAGCAGCCCCCGCGTGACAGACAGTGGCTACACCTTC.

V and J are TRBV3-1 and TRBJ2-5, with 7 positions matching TRBD2. Trimming removed 4 bases from V and 0 bases from J; junction bases left unmatched: 8. The germline V gene has CDR1 LGHDT and CDR2 YNNKEL (reference sequence). The CDR3 runs 16 residues. CDR3 region: CASSPPGRVYQETQYF. The DNA of the CDR3 is TGTGCCAGCAGCCCCCCTGGGAGGGTGTACCAAGAGACCCAGTACTTC.

This chain links TRBV3-1 with TRBJ2-7, with TRBD2 as a possible D gene (5 bases). The assigned J gene may be wrong: the sequence end matches TRBJ2-5 better. CDR1 and CDR2 (germline): LGHDT, YNNKEL (reference sequence). The length of the CDR3 is 14 residues. CDR3 residues: CASSQNAGEETQYF. CDR3 in DNA: TGTGCCAGCAGCCAAAATGCCGGGGAAGAGACCCAGTACTTC.

This chain uses TRBV20-1 with TRBJ2-4, with TRBD1 as a possible D gene (6 bases). The J call may not be correct, given that the DNA end is closer to TRBJ2-7. The germline CDR1 and CDR2 sequences are DFQATT and SNEGSKA (reference sequence). This CDR3 region has 14 residues. CDR3 loop: CSEARQAPTYEQYF. CDR3 in DNA: TGCAGTGAAGCCCGACAGGCCCCCACCTACGAGCAGTACTTC.

At least ten counts were recorded for this clonotype. The chain couples TRBV29-1 to TRBJ1-4; perhaps TRBD1 as D (6 bases). Per the germline V gene, CDR1 is SQVTM and CDR2 is ANQGSEA. Trimming stripped 4 bases from V and 3 bases from J, with 15 bases between. The CDR3 extends over 15 amino acids. CDR3 DNA: TGCAGCGTTGTCGGAACGGGGGCCTCTAATGAAAAACTGTTTTTT. It is translated as CSVVGTGASNEKLFF.

The chain carries TRBV19 and TRBJ1-5; no clear D gene. CDR3 length equals 14 residues. V was trimmed by 3 bases and J by 4 bases, leaving 10 bases between them. In germline, CDR1 is LNHDA, CDR2 SQIVND (reference sequence). CDR3 nucleotide sequence: TGTGCCAGTAGTATTTCCCAGAAAAATCAGCCCCAGCATTTT. Translated, it gives CASSISQKNQPQHF.